These T cell receptor beta chains were read from a single sample in a study of OX40 agonist ivuxolimab in advanced cancers. Method: immunoSEQ multiplex PCR; TCRdb's copy keeps in-frame clones and lacks some. The table shows about 38,000 clones, with around 87% occurring only once. Here the sequenced sample was CD4+ or CD8+ T cells sorted from blood, taken in a trial of the OX40 agonist ivuxolimab. All receptors come from an adult with an advanced solid tumor such as melanoma, head and neck, liver or kidney cancer. Each CDR3 is given with its conserved first and last residue. The D gene is left open where the match is weak. Only part of the rows carry a size: once, few, many, or a class if the clone is expanded.

CDR3aa	CDR3nt	len	v_gene	d_gene	abundance	j_gene
CASSITGNPSYNEQFF	TGCGCCAGCAGCATCACAGGGAACCCCTCCTACAATGAGCAGTTCTTC	16	TRBV5-1	.	.	TRBJ2-1
CASSLNRAISSYNEQFF	TGTGCCAGCAGCTTGAATCGGGCCATCAGCTCCTACAATGAGCAGTTCTTC	17	TRBV11-2	.	.	TRBJ2-1
CASSDWGQGQETQYF	TGCGCCAGCAGTGATTGGGGACAGGGACAAGAGACCCAGTACTTC	15	TRBV10-2	TRBD1	.	TRBJ2-5
CASSTRGKSYNEQFF	TGTGCCAGCAGCACCCGGGGAAAATCCTACAATGAGCAGTTCTTC	15	TRBV7-8	.	few	TRBJ2-1
CASRLRLGNTIYF	TGTGCCAGCCGGCTCCGGCTTGGAAACACCATATATTTT	13	TRBV27	.	.	TRBJ1-3
CASSKYYDAEAFF	TGCGCCAGCAGTAAATATTATGACGCTGAAGCTTTCTTT	13	TRBV5-1	.	.	TRBJ1-1
CASSKAQEDAPPLHF	TGTGCCAGCAGCAAAGCGCAGGAGGACGCCCCACCCCTCCACTTT	15	TRBV21-1	.	.	TRBJ1-6
CASRGQANTGELFF	TGTGCCAGCAGGGGACAGGCGAACACCGGGGAGCTGTTTTTT	14	TRBV7-3	TRBD1	once	TRBJ2-2
CASNRIQETQYF	TGTGCCAGCAACCGGATTCAAGAGACCCAGTACTTC	12	TRBV11-2	.	.	TRBJ2-5
CASSTGRIYEQYF	TGTGCCAGTAGTACGGGGAGGATCTACGAGCAGTACTTC	13	TRBV19	.	.	TRBJ2-7
CASSGTWDRGQETQYF	TGTGCCAGCAGTGGGACGTGGGACAGGGGTCAAGAGACCCAGTACTTC	16	TRBV6-1	TRBD1	.	TRBJ2-5
CASSQGQGVSSYNSPLHF	TGCGCCAGCAGTCAGGGGCAGGGGGTGAGCTCCTATAATTCACCCCTCCACTTT	18	TRBV23-1	TRBD1	.	TRBJ1-6
CASIRDGENTEAFF	TGTGCCAGCATTAGGGACGGGGAGAACACTGAAGCTTTCTTT	14	TRBV2	.	.	TRBJ1-1
CASTLDSGGEQYF	TGCGCCAGCACCCTAGATTCGGGGGGCGAGCAGTACTTC	13	TRBV5-1	TRBD2	.	TRBJ2-7
CASSVLAGNYEQYF	TGTGCCAGCAGCGTACTAGCGGGGAACTACGAGCAGTACTTC	14	TRBV7-2	TRBD2	.	TRBJ2-7
CAWSGQLSEQFF	TGTGCCTGGAGTGGCCAGTTGAGTGAGCAGTTCTTC	12	TRBV30	.	few	TRBJ2-1
CASSVAGGTQVLAKNIQYF	TGTGCCAGCAGCGTAGCTGGGGGTACCCAGGTACTAGCCAAAAACATTCAGTACTTC	19	TRBV9	.	.	TRBJ2-4
CASSRGTGAQETQYF	TGTGCCAGCAGTCGCGGGACAGGGGCCCAAGAGACCCAGTACTTC	15	TRBV5-4	TRBD1	.	TRBJ2-5
CASSPARAISYEQYF	TGTGCCAGCAGCCCTGCCAGGGCGATATCCTACGAGCAGTACTTC	15	TRBV2	.	.	TRBJ2-7
CASSSGLTYEQYF	TGTGCCAGTAGTAGCGGACTAACCTACGAGCAGTACTTC	13	TRBV19	.	.	TRBJ2-7
CASSYRGSGSPLHF	TGTGCCAGCAGTTACCGAGGGTCTGGATCACCCCTCCACTTT	14	TRBV6-5	.	once	TRBJ1-6
CASSWDRQETQYF	TGCGCCAGCAGCTGGGACAGACAAGAGACCCAGTACTTC	13	TRBV5-1	TRBD1	.	TRBJ2-5
CASSVVSGYTDTQYF	TGTGCCAGCAGCGTCGTTAGCGGGTACACAGATACGCAGTATTTT	15	TRBV9	TRBD2	.	TRBJ2-3
CASSPGAGLSTDTQYF	TGTGCCAGCAGCCCTGGGGCGGGACTTAGCACAGATACGCAGTATTTT	16	TRBV7-9	.	.	TRBJ2-3
CASSSTGGTTNEKLFF	TGTGCCAGCTCATCGACAGGGGGGACAACTAATGAAAAACTGTTTTTT	16	TRBV18	TRBD1	.	TRBJ1-4
CASSAWTENTEAFF	TGTGCCAGCAGTGCCTGGACCGAGAACACTGAAGCTTTCTTT	14	TRBV6-1	.	.	TRBJ1-1
CATGTTIKNYGYTF	TGTGCCACCGGGACAACGATAAAAAACTATGGCTACACCTTC	14	TRBV10-3	.	.	TRBJ1-2
CASSLGQAGLYGYTF	TGTGCCAGCAGCTTAGGACAGGCCGGACTATATGGCTACACCTTC	15	TRBV7-3	TRBD1	.	TRBJ1-2
CASSFPGGPQHF	TGTGCCAGCAGCTTCCCCGGGGGGCCCCAGCATTTT	12	TRBV7-2	.	.	TRBJ1-5
CASSYSKTLPNSPLHF	TGTGCCAGCAGTTACTCGAAGACCCTGCCTAATTCACCCCTCCACTTT	16	TRBV6-5	.	.	TRBJ1-6
CASSLDGTAQHGYTF	TGTGCCAGCAGCTTGGACGGGACTGCCCAACATGGCTACACCTTC	15	TRBV4-2	.	few	TRBJ1-2